The present entry profiles one T cell receptor beta chain with its context. It has no known antigen specificity. It has no much larger one-base neighbor in the sample; base qualities were not kept. The sample comes from a study of blood T cell repertoires in COVID-19 (dated by TCRdb to 2020 to 2021). Regarding the study in general: Samples from collaborators originated in the United States, Italy and Spain and spanned both the acute and convalescent phases of COVID-19. The material from the prospective study consisted of cDNA or gDNA derived from T cells, B-cell-depleted T cells, or PBMCs. Subjects who had been exposed to COVID-19, were actively infected with it, or had recovered from it provided the deeply sampled blood TCRbeta repertoires that made up the dataset. The repertoires were released in a freely available public database intended as a resource for research on the immune response to SARS-CoV-2. The samples were drawn from two sources: the first 160 participants of the ongoing ImmuneRACE study, and over 950 subjects contributed by 6 global collaborators. Nearly every sample came with metadata listing a de-identified subject ID, COVID-19 status, age in years and sex. Where HLA class I and class II types were available, the types were taken from metadata supplied by the sample provider, not from assay-based typing. The paper as a whole reports these results and caveats: The quantity of clinical and demographic metadata differed by source and by participant and was supplied without curation.

Compared with germline, V lacks 0 bases and J lacks 1 base; bases without a gene match: 1. Counted from cysteine to phenylalanine, this CDR3 has 16 amino acids. The only DNA kept is the CDR3, 48 bases in frame from the first base. In the germline V gene, CDR1 corresponds to LGHNA and CDR2 to YNFKEQ. The collaborating institutions used their own protocols to collect whole blood in K2EDTA tubes. For TCRbeta analysis, collaborators shipped samples as frozen whole blood, isolated PBMCs, or DNA extracted from either of those sample types. TCRbeta CDR3 regions were amplified from genomic DNA using the immunoSEQ Assay, a bias-controlled multiplex PCR. The source study handled its data this way. The number of nucleated cells in each sample was estimated by amplification of reference gene primers within the assay. Sequence reads were collapsed and filtered to measure the absolute abundance of every unique TCRbeta CDR3 rearrangement. For each sample, productive Simpson clonality was calculated as the square root of Simpson's diversity index across productive rearrangements. TCRdb mirrors the immuneACCESS table, restricted to in-frame sequences. Some clones are absent from its copies; in checked studies, under half trace to an unresolved V gene, and the reason for the others is unknown. V, J and clone size are taken as reported in that table, and D and trimming were inferred from the DNA itself. This sample gives about 61,000 clones in total; 91% of them show up just once. Around 9.4% of the sample comes from the top ten.

The sequencing sample was made of peripheral blood. This TCR derives from a human donor in a cohort sampled during active COVID-19. The rearranged segments are TRBV4-2 and TRBJ2-3; TRBD2 fits 10 bases in the junction. The CDR3 has the sequence CASSQETSGGTDTQYF. The base sequence is TGTGCCAGCAGCCAAGAAACTAGCGGGGGCACAGATACGCAGTATTTT.